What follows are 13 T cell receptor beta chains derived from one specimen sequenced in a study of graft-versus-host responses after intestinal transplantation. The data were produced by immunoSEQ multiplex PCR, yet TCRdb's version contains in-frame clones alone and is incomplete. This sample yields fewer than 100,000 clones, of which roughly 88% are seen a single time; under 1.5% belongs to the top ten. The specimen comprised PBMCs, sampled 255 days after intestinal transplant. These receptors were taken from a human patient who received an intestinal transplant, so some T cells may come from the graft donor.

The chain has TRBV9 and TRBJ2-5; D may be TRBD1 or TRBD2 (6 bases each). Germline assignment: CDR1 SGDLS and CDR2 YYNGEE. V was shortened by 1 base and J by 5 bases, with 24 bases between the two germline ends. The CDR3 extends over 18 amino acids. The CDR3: CASSVSWGAVLGMETQYF. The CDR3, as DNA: TGTGCCAGCAGCGTATCATGGGGGGCCGTCCTTGGCATGGAGACCCAGTACTTC.

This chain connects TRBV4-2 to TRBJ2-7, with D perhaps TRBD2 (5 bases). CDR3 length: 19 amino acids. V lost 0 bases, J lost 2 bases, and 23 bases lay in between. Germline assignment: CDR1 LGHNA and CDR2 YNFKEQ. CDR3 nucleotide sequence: TGTGCCAGCAGCCAAGATCTAGCCGTACCCGGACCCCTCGCCTACGAGCAGTACGTC. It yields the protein CASSQDLAVPGPLAYEQYV.

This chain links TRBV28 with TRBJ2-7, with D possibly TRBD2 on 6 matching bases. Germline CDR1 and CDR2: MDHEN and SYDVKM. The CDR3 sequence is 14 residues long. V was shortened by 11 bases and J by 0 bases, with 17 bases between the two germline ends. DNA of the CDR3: TGTGCCGCCGGAGGGGCGGGGAACTCCTACGAGCAGTACGTC. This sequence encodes CAAGGAGNSYEQYV.

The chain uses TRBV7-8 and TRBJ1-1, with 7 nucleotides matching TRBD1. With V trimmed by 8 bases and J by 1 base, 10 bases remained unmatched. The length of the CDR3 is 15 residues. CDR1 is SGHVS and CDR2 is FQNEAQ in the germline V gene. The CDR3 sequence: CASGQTGPSNTEAFF. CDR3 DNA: TGTGCCAGCGGACAGACAGGGCCATCGAACACTGAAGCTTTCTTT.

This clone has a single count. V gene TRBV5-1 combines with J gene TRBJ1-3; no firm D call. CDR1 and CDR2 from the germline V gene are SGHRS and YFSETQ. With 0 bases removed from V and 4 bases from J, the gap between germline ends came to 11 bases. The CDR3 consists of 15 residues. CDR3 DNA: TGCGCCAGCAGCTTGGGGTCAGAAATCGGAAACACCATATATTTT. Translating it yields CASSLGSEIGNTIYF.

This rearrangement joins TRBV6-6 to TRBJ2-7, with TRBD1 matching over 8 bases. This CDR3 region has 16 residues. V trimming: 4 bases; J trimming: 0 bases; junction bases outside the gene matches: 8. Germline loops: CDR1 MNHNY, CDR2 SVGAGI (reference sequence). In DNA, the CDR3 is TGTGCCAGCAGTTTCGCAGGGGGCAGGAGCTCCTACGAGCAGTACTTC. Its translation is CASSFAGGRSSYEQYF.

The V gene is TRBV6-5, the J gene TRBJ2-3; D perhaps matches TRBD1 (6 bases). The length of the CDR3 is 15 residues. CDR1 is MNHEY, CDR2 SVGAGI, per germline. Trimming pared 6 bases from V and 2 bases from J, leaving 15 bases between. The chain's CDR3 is CASSLSGTLTDTQYF. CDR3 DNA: TGTGCCAGCAGCCTCTCCGGGACACTCACAGATACGCAGTATTTT.

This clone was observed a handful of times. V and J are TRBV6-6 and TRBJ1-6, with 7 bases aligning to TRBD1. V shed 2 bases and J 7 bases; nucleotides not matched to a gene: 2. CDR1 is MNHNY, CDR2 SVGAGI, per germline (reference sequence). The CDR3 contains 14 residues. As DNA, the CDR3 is TGTGCCAGCAGTTACGCCAGGGGGAATTCACCCCTCCACTTT. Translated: CASSYARGNSPLHF.

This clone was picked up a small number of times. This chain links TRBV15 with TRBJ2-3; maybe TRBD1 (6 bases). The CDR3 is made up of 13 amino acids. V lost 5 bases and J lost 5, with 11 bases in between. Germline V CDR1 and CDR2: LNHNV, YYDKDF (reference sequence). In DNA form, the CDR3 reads TGTGCCACCAGCCCATACAGGGAAGATACGCAGTATTTT. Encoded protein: CATSPYREDTQYF.

The CDR3 DNA is TGTGCCAGCAGTGACTCGGAAACTAGCGCTGCCTCCTACGAGCAGTACTTC. The encoded protein is CASSDSETSAASYEQYF. The V call is TRBV6-4, the J call TRBJ2-7; 7 nucleotides align to TRBD2. V shed 0 bases and J 0 bases; nucleotides not matched to a gene: 8. CDR3 length: 17 amino acids. CDR1 MRHNA and CDR2 SNTAGT come from the germline V gene.

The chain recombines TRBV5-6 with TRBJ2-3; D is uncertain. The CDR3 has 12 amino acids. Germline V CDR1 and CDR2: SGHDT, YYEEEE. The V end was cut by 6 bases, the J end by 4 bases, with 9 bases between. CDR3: CASNLRPDTQYF. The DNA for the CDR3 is TGTGCCAGCAATCTACGGCCAGATACGCAGTATTTT.

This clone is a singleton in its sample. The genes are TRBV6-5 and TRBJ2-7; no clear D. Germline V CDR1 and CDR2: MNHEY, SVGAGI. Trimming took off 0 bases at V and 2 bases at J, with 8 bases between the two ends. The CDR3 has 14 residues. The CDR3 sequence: CASSYSAGAYEQYF. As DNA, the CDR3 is TGTGCCAGCAGTTACTCGGCAGGCGCCTACGAGCAGTACTTC.

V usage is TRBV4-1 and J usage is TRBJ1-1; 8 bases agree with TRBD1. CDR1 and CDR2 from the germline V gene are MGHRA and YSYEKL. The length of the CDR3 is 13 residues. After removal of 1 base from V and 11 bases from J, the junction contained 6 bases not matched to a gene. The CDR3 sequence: CASSQVRDRTAFF. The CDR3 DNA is TGCGCCAGCAGCCAAGTTAGGGACAGGACCGCTTTCTTT.